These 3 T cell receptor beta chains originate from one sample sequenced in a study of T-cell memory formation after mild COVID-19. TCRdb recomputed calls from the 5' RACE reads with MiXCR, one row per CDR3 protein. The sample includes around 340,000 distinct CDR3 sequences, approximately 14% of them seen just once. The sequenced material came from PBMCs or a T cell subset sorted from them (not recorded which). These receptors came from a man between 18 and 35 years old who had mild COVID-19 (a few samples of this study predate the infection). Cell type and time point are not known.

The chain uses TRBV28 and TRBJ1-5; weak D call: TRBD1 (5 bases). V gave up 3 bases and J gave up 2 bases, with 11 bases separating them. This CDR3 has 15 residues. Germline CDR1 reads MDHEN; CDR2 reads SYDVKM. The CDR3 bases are TGTGCCAGCAGTTTCGGGGGATCGGGCAATCAGCCCCAGCATTTT. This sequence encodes CASSFGGSGNQPQHF.

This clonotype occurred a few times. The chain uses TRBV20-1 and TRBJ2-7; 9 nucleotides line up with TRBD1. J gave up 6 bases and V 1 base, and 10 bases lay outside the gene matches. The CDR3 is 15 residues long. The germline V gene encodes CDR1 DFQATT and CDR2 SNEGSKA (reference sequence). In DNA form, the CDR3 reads TGCAGTGCTAGAGCCTGGGACAGGGAGTCGATCGAGCAGTACTTC. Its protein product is CSARAWDRESIEQYF.

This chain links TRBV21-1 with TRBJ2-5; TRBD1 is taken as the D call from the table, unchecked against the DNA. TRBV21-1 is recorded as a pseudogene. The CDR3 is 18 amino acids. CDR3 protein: CASRSPGLGTGDEETQYF. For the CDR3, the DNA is TGTGCCAGCAGGTCCCCGGGGTTGGGGACAGGGGACGAAGAGACCCAGTACTTC.